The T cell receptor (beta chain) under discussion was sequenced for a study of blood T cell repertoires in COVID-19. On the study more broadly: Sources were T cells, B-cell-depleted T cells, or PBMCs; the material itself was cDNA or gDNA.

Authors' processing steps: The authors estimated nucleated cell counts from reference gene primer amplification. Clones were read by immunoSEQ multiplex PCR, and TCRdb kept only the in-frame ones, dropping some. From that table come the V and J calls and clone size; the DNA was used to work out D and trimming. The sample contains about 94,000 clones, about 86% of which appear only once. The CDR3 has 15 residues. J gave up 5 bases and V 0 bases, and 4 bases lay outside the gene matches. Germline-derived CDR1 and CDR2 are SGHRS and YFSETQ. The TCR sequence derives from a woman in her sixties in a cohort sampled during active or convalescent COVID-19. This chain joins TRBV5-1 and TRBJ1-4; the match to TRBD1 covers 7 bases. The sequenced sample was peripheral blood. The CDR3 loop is CASSLEFRGNEKLFF. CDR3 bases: TGCGCCAGCAGCTTGGAGTTCAGGGGGAATGAAAAACTGTTTTTT.